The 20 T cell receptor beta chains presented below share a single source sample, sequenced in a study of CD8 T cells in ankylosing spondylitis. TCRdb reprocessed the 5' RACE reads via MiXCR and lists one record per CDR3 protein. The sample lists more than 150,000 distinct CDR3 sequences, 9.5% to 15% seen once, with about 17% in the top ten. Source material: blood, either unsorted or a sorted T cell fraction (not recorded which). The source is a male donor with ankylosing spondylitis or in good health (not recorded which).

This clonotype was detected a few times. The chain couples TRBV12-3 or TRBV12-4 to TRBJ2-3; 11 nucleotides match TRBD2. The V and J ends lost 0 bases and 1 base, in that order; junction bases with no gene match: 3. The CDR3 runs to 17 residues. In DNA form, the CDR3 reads TGTGCCAGCAGTTTAGCGCTAGCGGGGGGCGGCACAGATACGCAGTATTTT. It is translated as CASSLALAGGGTDTQYF.

The CDR3 protein is CASSIVDNEQFF. The CDR3 DNA is TGTGCCAGTAGTATAGTCGACAATGAGCAGTTCTTC. The rearrangement links TRBV19 to TRBJ2-1; D unclear. The V gene lost 1 base and the J gene lost 5 bases, with 3 bases spanning the gap. This CDR3 spans 12 amino acids. Germline values: CDR1 LNHDA, CDR2 SQIVND (reference sequence).

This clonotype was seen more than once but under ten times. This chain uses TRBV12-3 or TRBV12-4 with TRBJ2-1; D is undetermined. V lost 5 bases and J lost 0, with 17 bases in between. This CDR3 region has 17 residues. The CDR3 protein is CASSPSVALSSYNEQFF. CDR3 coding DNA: TGTGCCAGCAGTCCCTCGGTGGCGCTTAGCTCCTACAATGAGCAGTTCTTC.

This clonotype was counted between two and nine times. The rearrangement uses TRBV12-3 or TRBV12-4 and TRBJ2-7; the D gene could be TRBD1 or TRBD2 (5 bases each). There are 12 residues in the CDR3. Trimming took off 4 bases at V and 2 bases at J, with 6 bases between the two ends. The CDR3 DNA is TGTGCCAGCAGTTGGGGGACCTACGAGCAGTACTTC. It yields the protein CASSWGTYEQYF.

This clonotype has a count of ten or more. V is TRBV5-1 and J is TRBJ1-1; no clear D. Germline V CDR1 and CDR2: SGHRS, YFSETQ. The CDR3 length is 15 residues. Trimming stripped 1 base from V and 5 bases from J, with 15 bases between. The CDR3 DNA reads TGCGCCAGCAGCTTGTTGGCCTTCATTGGGACTGAAGCTTTCTTT. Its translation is CASSLLAFIGTEAFF.

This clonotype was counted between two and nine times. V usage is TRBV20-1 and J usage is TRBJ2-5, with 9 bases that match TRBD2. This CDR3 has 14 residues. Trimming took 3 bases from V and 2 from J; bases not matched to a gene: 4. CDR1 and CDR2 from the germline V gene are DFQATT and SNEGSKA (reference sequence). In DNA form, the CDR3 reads TGCAGTGCTAGGGGGACTAGCCAGCAAGAGACCCAGTACTTC. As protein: CSARGTSQQETQYF.

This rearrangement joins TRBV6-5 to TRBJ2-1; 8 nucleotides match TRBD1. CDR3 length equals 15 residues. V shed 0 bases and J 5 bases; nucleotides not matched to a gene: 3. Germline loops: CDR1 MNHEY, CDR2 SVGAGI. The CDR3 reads CASSYSTTGDNEQFF. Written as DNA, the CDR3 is TGTGCCAGCAGTTACTCGACGACAGGGGACAATGAGCAGTTCTTC.

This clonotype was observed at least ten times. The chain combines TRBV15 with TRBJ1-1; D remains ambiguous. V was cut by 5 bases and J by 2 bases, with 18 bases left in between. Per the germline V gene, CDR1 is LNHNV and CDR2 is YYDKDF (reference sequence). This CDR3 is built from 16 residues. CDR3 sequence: CATSPGGQIQNTEAFF. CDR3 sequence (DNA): TGTGCCACCAGCCCGGGCGGGCAGATACAAAACACTGAAGCTTTCTTT.

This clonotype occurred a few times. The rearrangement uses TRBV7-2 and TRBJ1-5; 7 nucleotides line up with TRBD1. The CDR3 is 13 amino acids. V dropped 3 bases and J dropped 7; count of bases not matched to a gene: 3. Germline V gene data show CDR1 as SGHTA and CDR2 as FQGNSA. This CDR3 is CASSFSGGQPQHF. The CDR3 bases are TGTGCCAGCAGCTTTTCAGGGGGGCAGCCCCAGCATTTT.

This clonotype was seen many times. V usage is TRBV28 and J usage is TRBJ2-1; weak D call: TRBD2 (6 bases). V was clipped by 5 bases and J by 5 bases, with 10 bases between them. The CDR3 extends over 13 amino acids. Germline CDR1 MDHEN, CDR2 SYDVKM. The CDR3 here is CASSGTPNNEQFF. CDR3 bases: TGTGCCAGCAGTGGGACTCCGAACAATGAGCAGTTCTTC.

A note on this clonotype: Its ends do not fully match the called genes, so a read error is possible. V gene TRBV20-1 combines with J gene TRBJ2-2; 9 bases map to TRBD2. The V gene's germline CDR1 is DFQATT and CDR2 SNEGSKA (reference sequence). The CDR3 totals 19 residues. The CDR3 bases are TGCAGAGCTAGCTGGGACAGCGGGACTAGCCCCGCGAACACCGGGGAGCTGTTTTTT. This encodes CRASWDSGTSPANTGELFF.

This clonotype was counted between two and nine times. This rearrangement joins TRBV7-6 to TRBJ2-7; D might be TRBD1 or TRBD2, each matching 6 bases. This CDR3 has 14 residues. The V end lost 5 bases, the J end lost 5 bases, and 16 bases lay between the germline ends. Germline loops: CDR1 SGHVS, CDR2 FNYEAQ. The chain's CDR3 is CASSPLGRQDEQYF. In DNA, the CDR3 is TGTGCCAGCAGCCCCCTCGGGAGACAGGACGAGCAGTACTTC.

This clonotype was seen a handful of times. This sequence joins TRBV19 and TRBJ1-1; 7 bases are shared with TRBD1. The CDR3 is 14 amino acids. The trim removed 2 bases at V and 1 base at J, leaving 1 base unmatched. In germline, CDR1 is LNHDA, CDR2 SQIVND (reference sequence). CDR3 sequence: CASSITGENTEAFF. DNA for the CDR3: TGTGCCAGTAGTATAACAGGGGAGAACACTGAAGCTTTCTTT.

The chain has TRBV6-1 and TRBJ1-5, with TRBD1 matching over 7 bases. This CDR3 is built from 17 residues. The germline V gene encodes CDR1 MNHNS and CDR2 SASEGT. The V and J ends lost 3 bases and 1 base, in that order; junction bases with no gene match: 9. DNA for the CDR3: TGTGCCAGCAGTGAGGCAACGGGACAGTCGAGCAATCAGCCCCAGCATTTT. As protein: CASSEATGQSSNQPQHF.

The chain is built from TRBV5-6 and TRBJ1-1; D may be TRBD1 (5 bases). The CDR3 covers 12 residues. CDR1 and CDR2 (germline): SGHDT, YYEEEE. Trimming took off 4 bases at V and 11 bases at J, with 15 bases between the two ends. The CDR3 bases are TGTGCCAGCAGCCGGCTAAGTCGGGGCGCTTTCTTT. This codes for CASSRLSRGAFF.

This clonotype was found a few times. The CDR3 region is CASSAASGFSSYNEQFF. The CDR3 DNA sequence: TGTGCCAGCAGTGCAGCTAGCGGGTTTAGCTCCTACAATGAGCAGTTCTTC. The rearrangement links TRBV6-4 to TRBJ2-1; 8 positions match TRBD2. Germline loops: CDR1 MRHNA, CDR2 SNTAGT. The CDR3 runs 17 residues. Trimming cost V 4 bases and J 0 bases; bases outside gene matches: 8.

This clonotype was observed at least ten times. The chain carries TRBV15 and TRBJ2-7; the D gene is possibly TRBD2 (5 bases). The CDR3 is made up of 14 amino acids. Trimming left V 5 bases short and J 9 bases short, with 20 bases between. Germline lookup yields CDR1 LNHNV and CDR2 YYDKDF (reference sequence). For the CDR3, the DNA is TGTGCCACCAGCGCCGAGGGAGTTGACTATCGGCAGTACTTC. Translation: CATSAEGVDYRQYF.

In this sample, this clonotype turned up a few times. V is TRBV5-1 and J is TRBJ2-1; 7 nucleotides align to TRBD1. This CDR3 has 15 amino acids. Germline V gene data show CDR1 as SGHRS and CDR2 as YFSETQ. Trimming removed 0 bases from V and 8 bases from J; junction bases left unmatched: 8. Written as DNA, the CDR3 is TGCGCCAGCAGCTTGGGCCTGGGGACAGTTGATGAGCAGTTCTTC. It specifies CASSLGLGTVDEQFF.

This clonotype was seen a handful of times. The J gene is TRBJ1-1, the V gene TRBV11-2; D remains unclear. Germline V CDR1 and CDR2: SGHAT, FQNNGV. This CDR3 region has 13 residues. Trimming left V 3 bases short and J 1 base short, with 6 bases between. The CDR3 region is CASSFMGNTEAFF. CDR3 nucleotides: TGTGCCAGCAGCTTCATGGGGAACACTGAAGCTTTCTTT.

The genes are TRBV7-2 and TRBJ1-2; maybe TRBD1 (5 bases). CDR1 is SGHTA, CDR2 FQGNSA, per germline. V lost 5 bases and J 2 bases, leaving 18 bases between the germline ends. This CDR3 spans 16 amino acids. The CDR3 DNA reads TGTGCCAGCAGCCGCCTTCCCATCGACAGCAACTATGGCTACACCTTC. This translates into CASSRLPIDSNYGYTF. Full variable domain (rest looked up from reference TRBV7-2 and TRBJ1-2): GAGVSQSPSNKVTEKGKDVELRCDPISGHTALYWYRQSLGQGLEFLIYFQGNSAPDKSGLPSDRFSAERTGGSVSTLTIQRTQQEDSAVYLCASSRLPIDSNYGYTFGSGTRLTVV.